This TCR beta chain was observed in a study of PD-L1 blockade in urothelial cancer. Study overall: Earlier, patients had received 0 to 3 chemotherapy regimens. Blood analysis took place 3 weeks (second dose) and 6 weeks after treatment start. A median approximately 140,000 T cells were found in blood samples.

Time point reported: pretreatment peripheral blood. In each PCR, synthetic TCR analog templates were spiked in. Assay: immunoSEQ multiplex PCR; the TCRdb copy retains only in-frame clones and omits some. Counted here are 43,000 or so clones, about 84% occurring once; the ten biggest clones make up 15% to 20%. Germline V gene data show CDR1 as MDHEN and CDR2 as SYDVKM. V dropped 6 bases and J dropped 2; count of bases not matched to a gene: 6. The CDR3 is 14 residues long. In the case of this clone: This sample also contains other DNA sequences that code for the same CDR3.

The sample consisted of PBMCs, taken around atezolizumab (anti-PD-L1) treatment. This receptor was taken from a man in his sixties with urothelial cancer. The chain employs TRBV28 and TRBJ2-7, with 8 positions matching TRBD1. The CDR3 DNA is TGTGCCAGCAGGAGACAGGGGATCACCTACGAGCAGTACTTC. Translation gives CASRRQGITYEQYF.